This T cell receptor (beta chain) is drawn from a study of CD8 T cells in ankylosing spondylitis. TCRdb re-called the 5' RACE reads with MiXCR, one entry per CDR3 protein. Of a few hundred thousand distinct CDR3 sequences listed, around 20% are singletons. This CDR3 has 17 residues. Germline values: CDR1 MDHEN, CDR2 SYDVKM. The V gene lost 5 bases and the J gene lost 3 bases, with 20 bases spanning the gap. With regard to this clonotype: Its target is unknown. This could be a read error, since a much larger clone is one nucleotide away.

Study-level points and caveats: Disease-linked clones were CD8+ and relatively rare in peripheral blood. Researchers reportedly found disease-linked clones significantly enriched in matched ankylosing spondylitis synovial fluid. A TCR beta motif of 8 or 9 highly homologous variants appeared characteristic of ankylosing spondylitis blood. Some of these motif variants have turned up before, in reports on reactive arthritis synovial fluid and blood.

The chain couples TRBV28 to TRBJ2-4, with a tentative D call TRBD2 (5 bases). This clonotype originated in a male donor with ankylosing spondylitis or in good health (not recorded which). Input material: blood, either unsorted or a sorted T cell fraction (not recorded which). The CDR3 DNA is TGTGCCAGCAGTCCTACCGGGGTCATAGTAGTCAAAAACATTCAGTACTTC. Translated: CASSPTGVIVVKNIQYF.